What follows are 8 T cell receptor beta chains derived from one specimen sequenced in a study of T cell responses to AZD1222 COVID-19 vaccine. Produced via immunoSEQ multiplex PCR; TCRdb's table is partial and in-frame only. The repertoire consists of 130,000 or so clones, with over 90% occurring once and the leading ten covering roughly 0.96%. The starting material was peripheral blood, obtained on day 0 of AZD1222 vaccination. The receptors stem from an adult in good health.

The V call is TRBV15, the J call TRBJ2-1; 12 bases are shared with TRBD2. CDR1 is LNHNV, CDR2 YYDKDF, per germline (reference sequence). This CDR3 is built from 17 residues. Trimming removed 1 base from V and 0 bases from J; junction bases left unmatched: 1. In DNA, the CDR3 is TGTGCCACCAGCAGAGGGGGACTAGCGGGCTCCTACAATGAGCAGTTCTTC. Its translation: CATSRGGLAGSYNEQFF.

This sequence joins TRBV3-1 (or the pseudogene TRBV3-2) and TRBJ1-6; D is possibly TRBD1 (6 bases). The ends were cut back, 0 bases at V and 6 bases at J, with 12 bases in the middle. The CDR3 loop spans 16 amino acids. The germline gives CDR1 LGHDT, CDR2 YNNKEL (reference sequence). DNA of the CDR3: TGTGCCAGCAGCCAAGATCGGGGGCGCGGTAATTCACCCCTCCACTTT. Protein product: CASSQDRGRGNSPLHF.

The chain carries TRBV21-1 and TRBJ2-7; the tabulated D call, TRBD1, remains unverified against the DNA. TRBV21-1 is labeled a pseudogene. The CDR3 totals 16 residues. Here the CDR3 reads CASSKVGQVHPYEQYF. The CDR3 coding sequence is TGTGCCAGCAGCAAAGTAGGCCAGGTCCACCCCTACGAGCAGTACTTC.

This chain uses TRBV6-5 with TRBJ2-3; D gene uncertain. CDR3 length equals 15 residues. Germline CDR1 MNHEY, CDR2 SVGAGI. The germline V and J ends were trimmed by 8 bases and 2 bases, with 17 bases remaining between them. CDR3 loop: CASAHGPGYTDTQYF. The CDR3 bases are TGTGCCAGCGCCCATGGGCCAGGATACACAGATACGCAGTATTTT.

The chain combines TRBV5-6 with TRBJ2-2; TRBD1 might be the D (6 bases). The germline gives CDR1 SGHDT, CDR2 YYEEEE. Between the trimmed V and J ends, which lost 5 bases and 5 bases, there was a span of 13 bases. The CDR3 is 14 residues long. DNA of the CDR3: TGTGCCAGCAGTTTCTCCCAGGGGACCGGGGAGCTGTTTTTT. This translates into CASSFSQGTGELFF.

This clone was observed a single time. The chain has TRBV30 and TRBJ1-2, with 7 positions matching TRBD1. Per the germline V gene, CDR1 is GTSNPN and CDR2 is SVGIG (reference sequence). This CDR3 spans 11 amino acids. The V gene end was trimmed by 4 bases and the J gene end by 5 bases; junction bases not matched to a gene: 1. The CDR3 region is CAWTGGYGYTF. CDR3 coding DNA: TGTGCCTGGACAGGGGGTTATGGCTACACCTTC.

The gene calls are TRBV6-5 and TRBJ1-1; perhaps TRBD1 as D (6 bases). Trimming cost V 0 bases and J 5 bases, with 13 bases left between them. Germline CDR1 MNHEY, CDR2 SVGAGI. This CDR3 has 15 amino acids. CDR3 region: CASSYSIGGRTEAFF. CDR3 DNA: TGTGCCAGCAGTTACTCGATAGGGGGACGGACTGAAGCTTTCTTT.

V gene TRBV7-2 combines with J gene TRBJ1-2; D is unclear. The germline CDR1 and CDR2 sequences are SGHTA and FQGNSA. V lost 5 bases to trimming and J lost 5 bases, with 15 bases between them. The CDR3 runs 14 residues. CDR3 amino acids: CASSPSWVGYGYTF. The CDR3, as DNA: TGTGCCAGCAGCCCCTCCTGGGTGGGGTATGGCTACACCTTC.